This T cell receptor (beta chain) was captured by sequencing in a study of cytomegalovirus exposure and HLA in healthy donors. At the level of the study: A prior study identified 110 million or so unique TCR beta sequences from 200 million or so T cells.

The study ran its PCR with 60 Vbeta and 13 Jbeta primers. As processed by the authors: Later analysis identified roughly 82 million unique TCR beta chains, some 10 million shared. This table comes from immunoSEQ multiplex PCR, and its TCRdb copy is limited to in-frame clones, with some not included. The V and J calls and clone size were taken over from that table, and D and trimming were inferred from the DNA. The sample yields tens of thousands of clones, of which the top ten take up about 1.1%. A remark on this clone: What it binds is not known.

Broader study findings: The authors listed 150 to 200 TCR beta chains as cytomegalovirus-associated. It was only CMV serostatus that was available as immune exposure information.

V was pared by 2 bases and J by 3 bases, with 10 bases between. Germline V gene data show CDR1 as SNHLY and CDR2 as FYNNEI. The CDR3 is 15 amino acids. The sequence came from a young woman in good health and CMV-seronegative. The material sequenced was PBMCs. J is TRBJ2-2 and V is TRBV2, with a possible D match to TRBD1 (6 bases). The CDR3 here is CASSEKRGYTGELFF. For the CDR3, the DNA is TGTGCCAGCAGTGAAAAGAGGGGGTACACCGGGGAGCTGTTTTTT.